The 24 T cell receptor beta chains reported below all come from one sample, sequenced in a study of T cells in Graves' hyperthyroidism and ophthalmopathy. Using RNA transcripts as the source, TCR beta CDR3 regions were amplified. With the HTBI primer set, the TCR CDR3 went through a first round of RT-PCR. TCRdb itself ran the multiplex PCR reads through MiXCR, one entry per CDR3 protein. Here the sample spans 650,000 to 700,000 distinct CDR3 sequences, 17% being singletons. The sequenced material came from blood. The receptors come from a man aged 50 to 59 with Graves' hyperthyroidism.

This clonotype has a handful of counts. This chain joins TRBV11-2 and TRBJ2-7, with D perhaps TRBD1 (5 bases). The length of the CDR3 is 14 residues. V lost 1 base and J 3 bases, leaving 10 bases between the germline ends. The germline CDR1 and CDR2 sequences are SGHAT and FQNNGV. The CDR3 coding sequence is TGTGCCAGCAGCTTAGCGGGCACAGGCTACGAGCAGTACTTC. This sequence encodes CASSLAGTGYEQYF.

The genes are TRBV19 and TRBJ2-3, with D possibly matching TRBD1 (6 bases). CDR3 size: 15 residues. The germline V and J ends were trimmed by 5 bases and 2 bases, with 14 bases remaining between them. The V gene's germline CDR1 is LNHDA and CDR2 SQIVND (reference sequence). The CDR3 protein is CASSLGGQITDTQYF. For the CDR3, the DNA is TGTGCCAGTAGTCTAGGCGGACAGATCACAGATACGCAGTATTTT.

This clonotype came up a few times. The J gene is TRBJ1-2, the V gene TRBV18; 7 nucleotides match TRBD1. The V gene end was trimmed by 1 base and the J gene end by 7 bases; junction bases not matched to a gene: 6. This CDR3 is 14 amino acids long. CDR1 is KGHSH and CDR2 is LQKENI in the germline V gene. CDR3 protein: CASSPQTGEVGYTF. CDR3 DNA sequence: TGTGCCAGCTCACCACAAACAGGGGAGGTTGGCTACACCTTC.

This clonotype showed up just a few times. The rearrangement links TRBV4-3 to TRBJ2-4; D call uncertain. Germline loops: CDR1 LGHNA, CDR2 YSLEER. The V end lost 0 bases, the J end lost 1 base, and 16 bases lay between the germline ends. The CDR3 extends over 18 amino acids. CDR3: CASSQDKVGSWAKNIQYF. Here the CDR3 DNA reads TGCGCCAGCAGCCAAGATAAAGTGGGGTCGTGGGCCAAAAACATTCAGTACTTC.

The sample holds a few counts of this clonotype. V gene TRBV5-1 combines with J gene TRBJ1-1; perhaps TRBD1 as D (6 bases). The germline V gene has CDR1 SGHRS and CDR2 YFSETQ. The CDR3 loop spans 15 amino acids. V gave up 3 bases and J gave up 3 bases, with 15 bases separating them. The CDR3 sequence is CASSSSTGMYTEAFF. The CDR3 DNA reads TGCGCCAGCAGCTCCTCCACAGGGATGTACACTGAAGCTTTCTTT.

This clonotype was counted only a few times. The chain is built from TRBV7-2 and TRBJ2-1, with 12 bases lining up with TRBD2. CDR1 is SGHTA, CDR2 FQGNSA, per germline. CDR3 length: 15 amino acids. V trimming: 1 base; J trimming: 9 bases; junction bases outside the gene matches: 4. CDR3 DNA sequence: TGTGCCAGCAGCTTAGGGACTAGCGGGATGCGTGAGCAGTTCTTC. It codes for CASSLGTSGMREQFF.

The chain links TRBV19 to TRBJ2-1; D perhaps matches TRBD1 (6 bases). CDR1 and CDR2 from the germline V gene are LNHDA and SQIVND (reference sequence). Trimming stripped 5 bases from V and 7 bases from J, with 12 bases between. The CDR3 covers 13 residues. DNA of the CDR3: TGTGCCAGTAGTGTCCAACAGGGTAATGAGCAGTTCTTC. It codes for CASSVQQGNEQFF.

This clonotype was detected ten times or more. The chain uses TRBV30 and TRBJ2-2, with D tentatively TRBD2 (5 bases). The germline CDR1 and CDR2 sequences are GTSNPN and SVGIG (reference sequence). The ends were cut back, 2 bases at V and 5 bases at J, with 9 bases in the middle. This CDR3 spans 13 amino acids. DNA of the CDR3: TGTGCCTGGAGTTTCTCGGGGACCGGGGAGCTGTTTTTT. Its translation is CAWSFSGTGELFF.

The genes are TRBV4-1 and TRBJ2-4, with 8 bases aligning to TRBD2. The junction had 6 bases not matched to a gene; V was cut back by 4 bases and J by 1 base. In germline, CDR1 is MGHRA, CDR2 YSYEKL. This CDR3 contains 16 residues. As DNA, the CDR3 is TGCGCCAGCAGCCCTCTGTCGGGGGGGGCCAAAAACATTCAGTACTTC. Protein sequence: CASSPLSGGAKNIQYF.

The V call is TRBV5-1, the J call TRBJ2-1, with 15 nucleotides matching TRBD2. J gave up 3 bases and V 2 bases, and 6 bases lay outside the gene matches. Germline V gene lookup returns CDR1 SGHRS and CDR2 YFSETQ. This CDR3 has 18 amino acids. Here the CDR3 reads CASSFPGLAGGHYNEQFF. The CDR3, as DNA: TGCGCCAGCAGCTTTCCGGGACTAGCGGGGGGCCACTACAATGAGCAGTTCTTC.

This clonotype was detected ten times or more. The rearrangement links TRBV9 to TRBJ2-7; D is unclear. This CDR3 comprises 14 residues. CDR1 is SGDLS, CDR2 YYNGEE, per germline. V gave up 0 bases and J gave up 2 bases, with 9 bases separating them. CDR3 region: CASSVAALTYEQYF. CDR3 nucleotide sequence: TGTGCCAGCAGCGTAGCGGCCTTAACCTACGAGCAGTACTTC. The entire variable domain, with the rest obtained from reference TRBV9 and TRBJ2-7, is as follows: DSGVTQTPKHLITATGQRVTLRCSPRSGDLSVYWYQQSLDQGLQFLIQYYNGEERAKGNILERFSAQQFPDLHSELNLSSLELGDSALYFCASSVAALTYEQYFGPGTRLTVT.

In this sample, this clonotype turned up many times. This chain uses TRBV5-1 with TRBJ2-5, with TRBD1 matching over 8 bases. V dropped 0 bases and J dropped 1; count of bases not matched to a gene: 2. The germline V gene encodes CDR1 SGHRS and CDR2 YFSETQ. The CDR3 contains 15 residues. The CDR3: CASSLATGGQETQYF. CDR3 coding DNA: TGCGCCAGCAGCTTGGCCACAGGGGGCCAAGAGACCCAGTACTTC.

This clonotype was observed at least ten times. The chain uses TRBV7-6 and TRBJ2-3; the match to TRBD2 covers 9 bases. Trimming cost V 4 bases and J 0 bases; bases outside gene matches: 5. Germline V CDR1 and CDR2: SGHVS, FNYEAQ. The CDR3 has 16 residues. CDR3: CASSSGLAGSTDTQYF. CDR3 nucleotide sequence: TGTGCCAGCAGCTCCGGCCTAGCGGGAAGCACAGATACGCAGTATTTT.

The chain has TRBV29-1 and TRBJ2-2, with D perhaps matching TRBD1 or TRBD2 (5 bases each). The V and J ends lost 7 bases and 4 bases respectively, with 13 bases between them. This CDR3 is 13 amino acids long. CDR1 is SQVTM, CDR2 ANQGSEA, per germline. The CDR3 reads CSARDGLTGELFF. The CDR3 coding sequence is TGCAGCGCGAGGGACGGTCTCACCGGGGAGCTGTTTTTT.

This clonotype has a handful of counts. The chain has TRBV20-1 and TRBJ2-7, with a weak D call TRBD2 (6 bases). Per germline, CDR1 DFQATT and CDR2 SNEGSKA (reference sequence). Trimming pared 5 bases from V and 0 bases from J, leaving 17 bases between. The CDR3 has 15 residues. This chain's CDR3 is CSAPGGTPTSYEQYF. CDR3 bases: TGCAGTGCTCCCGGCGGGACTCCCACCTCCTACGAGCAGTACTTC.

The chain links TRBV4-1 to TRBJ2-7; D is undetermined. Germline-derived CDR1 and CDR2 are MGHRA and YSYEKL. CDR3 length: 14 amino acids. Trimming removed 0 bases at V and 2 bases at J, with 8 bases between. CDR3 nucleotide sequence: TGCGCCAGCAGCCAAGAACGCAAAACCTACGAGCAGTACTTC. It encodes CASSQERKTYEQYF.

This chain uses TRBV29-1 with TRBJ2-2, with D unresolved. Germline CDR1 reads SQVTM; CDR2 reads ANQGSEA. This CDR3 spans 12 amino acids. V dropped 7 bases and J dropped 3 bases, with 9 bases sitting between them. The DNA for the CDR3 is TGCAGCGGCCAATACTACACCGGGGAGCTGTTTTTT. Protein sequence: CSGQYYTGELFF.

This clonotype appeared a few times. The gene calls are TRBV30 and TRBJ2-7, with D perhaps TRBD1 (7 bases). CDR1 and CDR2 (germline): GTSNPN, SVGIG (reference sequence). CDR3 length equals 14 residues. Trimming stripped 4 bases from V and 4 bases from J, with 17 bases between. CDR3 coding DNA: TGTGCCTGGACCATAAGACAGGGACTTTACGAGCAGTACTTC. This encodes CAWTIRQGLYEQYF.

This chain joins TRBV5-5 and TRBJ1-1; unclear D gene. The CDR3 is 15 amino acids. Trimming removed 2 bases at V and 3 bases at J, with 14 bases between. Germline values: CDR1 SGHKS, CDR2 YYEKEE (reference sequence). The CDR3 nucleotides read TGTGCCAGCAGCTTTCGTTCTGGATCGGACACTGAAGCTTTCTTT. It yields the protein CASSFRSGSDTEAFF.

This clonotype was seen a few times. This sequence joins TRBV19 and TRBJ1-1; D uncertain. The length of the CDR3 is 13 residues. Trimming removed 5 bases from V and 4 bases from J, with 11 bases in between. Germline CDR1 reads LNHDA; CDR2 reads SQIVND (reference sequence). The CDR3 region is CASSLSWLTEAFF. For the CDR3, the DNA is TGTGCCAGTAGTCTATCGTGGCTCACTGAAGCTTTCTTT.

The chain links TRBV5-1 to TRBJ1-2, with a weak D call TRBD1 (5 bases). Germline CDR1 reads SGHRS; CDR2 reads YFSETQ. The CDR3 has 14 amino acids. V was trimmed by 4 bases and J by 3 bases, leaving 13 bases between them. The CDR3, as DNA: TGCGCCAGCAGCCCCGACAGTTCCTACTATGGCTACACCTTC. It is translated as CASSPDSSYYGYTF.

This clonotype has more than one count but fewer than ten. V and J are TRBV12-3 or TRBV12-4 and TRBJ2-6; D not certain. CDR3 size: 14 residues. V was pared by 5 bases and J by 4 bases, with 9 bases between. This CDR3 reads CASSPTRGANVLTF. CDR3 in DNA: TGTGCCAGCAGTCCGACACGGGGGGCCAACGTCCTGACTTTC.

As concerns this clonotype: A much larger clone sits a single nucleotide away, making a read error possible. This sequence joins TRBV28 and TRBJ1-1; 8 positions agree with TRBD1. From germline, CDR1 is MDHEN and CDR2 SYDVKM. CDR3 length: 14 amino acids. CDR3 coding DNA: TGTGCCGGCAGTTTATCGAGGACAGGGTGGGAAGCTTTCTTT. Protein: CAGSLSRTGWEAFF.

Concerning this clonotype itself: At one end, the junction sequence differs from germline, possibly due to a read error. This sequence joins TRBV7-3 and TRBJ2-3; TRBD1 agrees at 10 bases. The CDR3 totals 16 residues. CDR1 is SGHTA and CDR2 is FQGTGA in the germline V gene. CDR3 protein: CASSLTGGYLTGTQYF. CDR3 coding DNA: TGTGCCAGCAGCTTGACAGGGGGCTACCTCACAGGTACGCAGTATTTT.